This T cell receptor beta chain came from a study of OX40 agonist ivuxolimab in advanced cancers. Background for the entire study: Ivuxolimab was an agonistic, fully human IgG2 monoclonal antibody directed against OX40 (CD134), a costimulatory receptor. Intravenous ivuxolimab was administered to patients every 2 weeks at six dose levels: 0.01, 0.1, 0.3, 1.5, 3 and 10 mg/kg. Among the approximately 50 dose-escalation patients, some 19 had hepatocellular carcinoma, around 15 melanoma, 9 renal cell carcinoma and 9 head and neck cancer. The paper reports the monotherapy dose-escalation portion (N of about 51 patients) of the phase I ivuxolimab trial. Patients were allowed to have had prior anti-PD-1, anti-PD-L1 or anti-CTLA-4 therapy, and about 40% of the dose-escalation patients had been treated with checkpoint inhibitors. Peripheral TCRbeta sequencing was intended to test whether TCR sequence diversity was altered and clonal T-cell expansion was caused by ivuxolimab. The dose-escalation cohort was about 83% male with a mean age of about 65 years, ranging from roughly 20 to 85. Three dose-escalation patients achieved partial responses, one with hepatocellular carcinoma and two with cutaneous melanoma. The investigation overall reported the following: In the 0.1-3.0 mg/kg groups, partial responders had among the lowest normalized peripheral clonal expansion, particularly in CD8+ T cells. After ivuxolimab, expanded clones were on average more numerous among CD8+ T cells than among CD4+ T cells. Which antigens the clonally expanded peripheral T cells were specific for was not determined. At doses from 0.1 to 3.0 mg/kg, clonal expansion was seen in both CD4+ and CD8+ blood T cells between baseline and week 6. Low levels of normalized T-cell clonal expansion were also shown by some nonresponding patients.

The trial excluded patients who had a history of autoimmune disease or who were on systemic immunosuppression. Peripheral blood for TCR sequencing was collected from all dose cohorts at baseline, on cycle 4 day 1, and on cycle 7 day 1. The samples were drawn from a first-in-human, open-label, multicenter phase I dose-escalation trial of ivuxolimab. Adults with locally advanced or metastatic melanoma, renal cell carcinoma, hepatocellular carcinoma or head and neck squamous cell carcinoma were enrolled in the trial. Before TCR sequencing, CD4+ T cells and CD8+ T cells from peripheral blood were sorted into separate populations. For sequencing of the TCRbeta CDR3 region, genomic DNA was extracted from the sorted cells. The immunoSEQ Assay was used to sequence the TCRbeta CDR3 regions. The table was pulled from immuneACCESS by TCRdb, which kept in-frame rearrangements only. Such tables lose some clones; where checked, under half of the loss comes from unresolved V genes, and the rest has no known cause. The sample data list tens of thousands of clones, and roughly 80% of these were observed just once. The ten largest make up roughly 1.6% of the sample.

As encoded in the germline V gene, CDR1 is SGHRS while CDR2 is YFSETQ. Relative to germline, V is 1 base shorter and J is 4 bases shorter, with 12 bases between their ends. The CDR3 spans 15 residues, from the cysteine through the phenylalanine. The DNA shown is the 45-base CDR3, in frame from base 1. In regard to this clone: Its antigen specificity is not known. There are no base qualities to consult, and no much larger clone falls within one base.

The receptor's source is an adult with an advanced solid tumor such as melanoma, head and neck, liver or kidney cancer. The material sequenced was CD4+ or CD8+ T cells sorted from blood, taken in a trial of the OX40 agonist ivuxolimab. Rearrangement joined TRBV5-1 to TRBJ2-1; TRBD2 is a possible D gene, resting on 5 matching bases. The CDR3 here reads CASSLRGSEYNEQFF. The DNA reads as follows: TGCGCCAGCAGCTTGAGAGGGTCGGAATACAATGAGCAGTTCTTC.